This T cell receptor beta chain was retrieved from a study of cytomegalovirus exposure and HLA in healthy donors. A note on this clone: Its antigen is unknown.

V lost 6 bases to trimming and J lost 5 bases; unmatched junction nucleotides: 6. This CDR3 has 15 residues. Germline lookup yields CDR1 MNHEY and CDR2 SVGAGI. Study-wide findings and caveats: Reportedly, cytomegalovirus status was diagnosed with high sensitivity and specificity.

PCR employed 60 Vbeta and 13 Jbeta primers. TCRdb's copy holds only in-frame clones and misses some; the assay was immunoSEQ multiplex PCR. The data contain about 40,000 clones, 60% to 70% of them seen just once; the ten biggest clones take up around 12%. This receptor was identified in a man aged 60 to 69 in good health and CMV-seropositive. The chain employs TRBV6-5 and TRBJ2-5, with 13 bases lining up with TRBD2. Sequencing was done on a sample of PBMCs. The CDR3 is CASSSWTSGSETQYF. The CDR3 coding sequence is TGTGCCAGCAGCTCTTGGACTAGCGGGAGTGAGACCCAGTACTTC.